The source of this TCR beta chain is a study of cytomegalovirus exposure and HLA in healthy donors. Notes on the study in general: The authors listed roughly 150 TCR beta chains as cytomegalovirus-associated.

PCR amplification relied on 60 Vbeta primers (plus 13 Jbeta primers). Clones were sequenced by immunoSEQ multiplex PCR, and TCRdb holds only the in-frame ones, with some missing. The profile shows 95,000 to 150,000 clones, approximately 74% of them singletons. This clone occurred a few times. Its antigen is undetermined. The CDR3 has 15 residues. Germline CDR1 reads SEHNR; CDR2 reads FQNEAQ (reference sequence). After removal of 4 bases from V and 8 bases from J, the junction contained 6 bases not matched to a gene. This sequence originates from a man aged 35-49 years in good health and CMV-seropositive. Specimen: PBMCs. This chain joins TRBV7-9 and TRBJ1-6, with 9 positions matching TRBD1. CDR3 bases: TGTGCCAGCAGCTCACAGGACAGGGGACATTCACCCCTCCACTTT. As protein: CASSSQDRGHSPLHF.